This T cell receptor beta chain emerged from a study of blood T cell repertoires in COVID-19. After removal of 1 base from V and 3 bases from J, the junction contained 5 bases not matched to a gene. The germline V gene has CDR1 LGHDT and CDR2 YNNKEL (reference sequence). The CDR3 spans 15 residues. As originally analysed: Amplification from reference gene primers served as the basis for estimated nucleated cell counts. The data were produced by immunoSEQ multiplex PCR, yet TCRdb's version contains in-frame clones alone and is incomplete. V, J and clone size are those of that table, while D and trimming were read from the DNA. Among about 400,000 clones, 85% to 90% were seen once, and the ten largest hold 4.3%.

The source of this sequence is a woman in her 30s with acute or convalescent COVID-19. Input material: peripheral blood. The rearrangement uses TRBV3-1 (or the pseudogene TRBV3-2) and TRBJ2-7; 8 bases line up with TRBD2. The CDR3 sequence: CASSQVAGGDYEQYF. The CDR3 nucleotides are TGTGCCAGCAGCCAAGTGGCGGGGGGTGACTACGAGCAGTACTTC.